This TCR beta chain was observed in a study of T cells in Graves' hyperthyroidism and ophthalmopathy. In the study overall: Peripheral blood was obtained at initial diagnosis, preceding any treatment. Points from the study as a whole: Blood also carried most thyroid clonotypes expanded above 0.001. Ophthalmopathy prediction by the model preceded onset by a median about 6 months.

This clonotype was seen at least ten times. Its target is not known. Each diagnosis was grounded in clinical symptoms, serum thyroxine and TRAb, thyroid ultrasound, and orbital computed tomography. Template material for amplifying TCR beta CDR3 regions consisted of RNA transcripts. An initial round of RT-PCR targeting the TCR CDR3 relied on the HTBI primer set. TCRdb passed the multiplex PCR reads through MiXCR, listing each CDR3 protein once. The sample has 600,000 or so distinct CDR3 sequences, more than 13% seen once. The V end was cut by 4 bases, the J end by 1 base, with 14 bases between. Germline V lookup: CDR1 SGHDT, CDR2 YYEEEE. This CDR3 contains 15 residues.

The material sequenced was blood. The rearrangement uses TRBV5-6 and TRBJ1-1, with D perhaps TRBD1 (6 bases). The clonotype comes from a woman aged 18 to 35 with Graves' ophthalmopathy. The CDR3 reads CASSPPGTKNTEAFF. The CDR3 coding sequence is TGTGCCAGCAGCCCACCCGGGACAAAGAACACTGAAGCTTTCTTT.